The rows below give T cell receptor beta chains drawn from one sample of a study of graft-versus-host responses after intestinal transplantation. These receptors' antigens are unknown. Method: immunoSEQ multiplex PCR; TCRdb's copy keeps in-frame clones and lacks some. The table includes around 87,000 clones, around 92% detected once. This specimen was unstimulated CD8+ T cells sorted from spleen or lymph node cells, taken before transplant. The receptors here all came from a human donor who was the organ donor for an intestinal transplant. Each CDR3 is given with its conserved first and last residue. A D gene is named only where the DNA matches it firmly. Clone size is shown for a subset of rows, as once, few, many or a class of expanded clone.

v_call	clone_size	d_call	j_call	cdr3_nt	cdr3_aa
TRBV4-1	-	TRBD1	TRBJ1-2	TGCGCCAGCAGCCAAGCCGGGACAGGGGGTAATTTGGACTATGGCTACACCTTC	CASSQAGTGGNLDYGYTF
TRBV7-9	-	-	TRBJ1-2	TGTGCCAGCAGATCGGACGGGGATGGCTACACCTTC	CASRSDGDGYTF
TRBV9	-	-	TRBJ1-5	TGTGCCAGCAGTGAGACAGCAAATAGCAATCAGCCCCAGCATTTT	CASSETANSNQPQHF
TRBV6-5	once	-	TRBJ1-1	TGTGCCAGCAGGCCCATAACAGTGAACACTGAAGCTTTCTTT	CASRPITVNTEAFF
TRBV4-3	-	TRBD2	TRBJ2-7	TGCGCCAGCAGCCAAGACCCACTAGCGGGGGGGCTCTACGAGCAGTACTTC	CASSQDPLAGGLYEQYF
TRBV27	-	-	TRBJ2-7	TGTGCCAGCAGTGAGGGACACTACTACGAGCAGTACTTC	CASSEGHYYEQYF
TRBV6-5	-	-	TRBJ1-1	TGTGCCAGCACCACCGGAGGTCCCGAAGCTTTCTTT	CASTTGGPEAFF
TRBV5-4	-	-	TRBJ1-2	TGTGCCAGCAGCTTACGGGGGGCGGCCTATGGCTACACCTTC	CASSLRGAAYGYTF
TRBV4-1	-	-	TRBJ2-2	TGCGCCAGCAGCCAAGATGAGGGCCCCGGGGAGCTGTTTTTT	CASSQDEGPGELFF
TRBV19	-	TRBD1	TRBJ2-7	TGTGCCAGTGGACAGGGAGTCTACGAGCAGTACTTC	CASGQGVYEQYF
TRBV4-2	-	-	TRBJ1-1	TGTGCCAGCAGCCAAGATGAGGGCAACACTGAAGCTTTCTTT	CASSQDEGNTEAFF
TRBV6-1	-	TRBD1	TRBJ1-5	TGTGCCAGCAGTGAGGGGACAGGGGAGAGCAATCAGCCCCAGCATTTT	CASSEGTGESNQPQHF
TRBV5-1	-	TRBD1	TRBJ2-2	TGCGCCAGCAGCGGAACGGGACAGGGCACCGGGGAGCTGTTTTTT	CASSGTGQGTGELFF